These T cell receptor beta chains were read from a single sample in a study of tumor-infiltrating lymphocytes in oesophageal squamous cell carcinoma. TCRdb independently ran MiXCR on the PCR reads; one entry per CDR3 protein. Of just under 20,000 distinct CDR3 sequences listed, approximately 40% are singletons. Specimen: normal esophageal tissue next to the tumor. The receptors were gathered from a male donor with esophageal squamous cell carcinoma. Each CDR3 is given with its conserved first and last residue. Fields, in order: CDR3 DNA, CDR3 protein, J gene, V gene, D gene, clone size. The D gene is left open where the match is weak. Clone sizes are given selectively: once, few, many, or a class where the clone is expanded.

CDR3 DNA: TGTGCCAGCAGCTTCCCTAGCGGGAGGCCCGCTTTCTACGAGCAGTACTTC
CDR3 protein: CASSFPSGRPAFYEQYF
J gene: TRBJ2-7
V gene: TRBV7-9
D gene: TRBD2
clone size: many

CDR3 DNA: TGCGCCAGCAGCCAACGACAAGGCGGGAGGGCGGGTAATGAGCAGTTCTTC
CDR3 protein: CASSQRQGGRAGNEQFF
J gene: TRBJ2-1
V gene: TRBV4-3
D gene: TRBD2
clone size: many

CDR3 DNA: TGTGCCAGCAGCTTAGCTAAGCAGTCCCCCACAGATACGCAGTATTTT
CDR3 protein: CASSLAKQSPTDTQYF
J gene: TRBJ2-3
V gene: TRBV7-2
D gene: NA
clone size: NA

CDR3 DNA: TGTGCCAGCAGCCCGAGGACTAGCACAGATACGCAGTATTTT
CDR3 protein: CASSPRTSTDTQYF
J gene: TRBJ2-3
V gene: TRBV14
D gene: NA
clone size: many

CDR3 DNA: TGTGCCAGCAGCTTAGCGTTCGATGAGCAGTTCTTC
CDR3 protein: CASSLAFDEQFF
J gene: TRBJ2-1
V gene: TRBV7-9
D gene: NA
clone size: medium-sized

CDR3 DNA: TGTGCCAGCAGTCCCCCGGGACTAGCGGGACTTTGGGGTGAGCAGTTCTTC
CDR3 protein: CASSPPGLAGLWGEQFF
J gene: TRBJ2-1
V gene: TRBV27
D gene: TRBD2
clone size: NA

CDR3 DNA: TGTGCCAGCGGACAAGAGACCCAGTACTTC
CDR3 protein: CASGQETQYF
J gene: TRBJ2-5
V gene: TRBV5-5
D gene: NA
clone size: many

CDR3 DNA: TGTGCCAGCAGCTTAGTTTTCGGCAGTACTGTTCAAGAGACCCAGTACTTC
CDR3 protein: CASSLVFGSTVQETQYF
J gene: TRBJ2-5
V gene: TRBV11-1
D gene: NA
clone size: NA

CDR3 DNA: TGTGCCAGCAGCTTAGAGGGCCCGGCAGGGCAGTTCTTC
CDR3 protein: CASSLEGPAGQFF
J gene: TRBJ2-1
V gene: TRBV7-6
D gene: NA
clone size: NA

CDR3 DNA: TGTGCCAGCAGCCAACTAGCGGGGGGGCCTAGTGAGCAGTTCTTC
CDR3 protein: CASSQLAGGPSEQFF
J gene: TRBJ2-1
V gene: TRBV12-3/TRBV12-4
D gene: TRBD2
clone size: NA

CDR3 DNA: TGCGCCAGCAGCTTTAGCGGGAGGGTGGCAGATACGCAGTATTTT
CDR3 protein: CASSFSGRVADTQYF
J gene: TRBJ2-3
V gene: TRBV5-4
D gene: TRBD2
clone size: many

CDR3 DNA: TGTGCCACCAGGAAGGGAGCCAGGGATGAGCAGTACTTC
CDR3 protein: CATRKGARDEQYF
J gene: TRBJ2-7
V gene: TRBV24-1
D gene: NA
clone size: NA

CDR3 DNA: TGTGCCAGCAGCTTATCGGGGGGAACTACAGATACGCAGTATTTT
CDR3 protein: CASSLSGGTTDTQYF
J gene: TRBJ2-3
V gene: TRBV7-2
D gene: TRBD2
clone size: few

CDR3 DNA: TGTGCTAGTGGTTCGACTAGCGGGGGTCCCCAAGAGACCCAGTACTTC
CDR3 protein: CASGSTSGGPQETQYF
J gene: TRBJ2-5
V gene: TRBV12-5
D gene: TRBD2
clone size: NA

CDR3 DNA: TGTGCTAGTGGACTGATGACAGCGGGAGGACGAGGGGTGGGCAAAAACATTCAGTACTTC
CDR3 protein: CASGLMTAGGRGVGKNIQYF
J gene: TRBJ2-4
V gene: TRBV12-5
D gene: TRBD2
clone size: NA

CDR3 DNA: TGTGCCAGCAGTTTTGACAGGGTAACCGGCTACACCTTC
CDR3 protein: CASSFDRVTGYTF
J gene: TRBJ1-2
V gene: TRBV6-1
D gene: TRBD1
clone size: many

CDR3 DNA: TGTGCCAGCAGTTCTCTCTCCTCGCGCCCTAGGGCCCAGTACTTC
CDR3 protein: CASSSLSSRPRAQYF
J gene: TRBJ2-5
V gene: TRBV27
D gene: NA
clone size: NA

CDR3 DNA: TGTGCCAGCAGTTCGCTAGCGGCGCAGGGACCCGGGGAGCTGTTTTTT
CDR3 protein: CASSSLAAQGPGELFF
J gene: TRBJ2-2
V gene: TRBV27
D gene: TRBD2
clone size: once

CDR3 DNA: TGTGCCAGCAGCCTTTGGGGGGCCTACAATGAGCAGTTCTTC
CDR3 protein: CASSLWGAYNEQFF
J gene: TRBJ2-1
V gene: TRBV5-5
D gene: NA
clone size: many

CDR3 DNA: TGCGCCAGCAGTGTTGGGACTAGCGGGAGATCAGCAGATACGCAGTATTTT
CDR3 protein: CASSVGTSGRSADTQYF
J gene: TRBJ2-3
V gene: TRBV10-2
D gene: TRBD2
clone size: once

CDR3 DNA: TGTGCCAGCAGTTACTCGGGACTAGCGGGAGGCGGGCGGGCCTACGAGCAGTACTTC
CDR3 protein: CASSYSGLAGGGRAYEQYF
J gene: TRBJ2-7
V gene: TRBV12-3/TRBV12-4
D gene: TRBD2
clone size: NA

CDR3 DNA: TGTGCCAGCAGCCCTGGGACTAGCGCCTACAATGAGCAGTTCTTC
CDR3 protein: CASSPGTSAYNEQFF
J gene: TRBJ2-1
V gene: TRBV11-2
D gene: TRBD2
clone size: NA

CDR3 DNA: TGCGCCAGCAAGGCCGGGGATACGGAGACCCAGTACTTC
CDR3 protein: CASKAGDTETQYF
J gene: TRBJ2-5
V gene: TRBV5-1
D gene: NA
clone size: many

CDR3 DNA: TGTGCCAGCAGCTTGGCTACAGGGGCGGAAAATTCACCCCTCCACTTC
CDR3 protein: CASSLATGAENSPLHF
J gene: TRBJ2-4
V gene: TRBV5-4
D gene: TRBD1
clone size: many

CDR3 DNA: TGTGCCAGCCGGCAGCGGGGACCTGAGCAGTACTTC
CDR3 protein: CASRQRGPEQYF
J gene: TRBJ2-5
V gene: TRBV11-3
D gene: TRBD2
clone size: NA

CDR3 DNA: TGTGCCAGCAGCTTTCCTAGCGGACCGCGTGAGCAGTTCTTC
CDR3 protein: CASSFPSGPREQFF
J gene: TRBJ2-1
V gene: TRBV7-2
D gene: TRBD2
clone size: NA

CDR3 DNA: TGTGCCAGCAGTGAAGATAAGGGCAGCCGCAATCAGCCCCAGCATTTT
CDR3 protein: CASSEDKGSRNQPQHF
J gene: TRBJ1-5
V gene: TRBV6-1
D gene: NA
clone size: many

CDR3 DNA: TGTGCCAGCAGCTTAACGGGCTGGACAGGGGCTAACACCGGGGAGCTGTTTTTT
CDR3 protein: CASSLTGWTGANTGELFF
J gene: TRBJ2-2
V gene: TRBV7-3
D gene: TRBD1
clone size: NA

CDR3 DNA: TGTGCCAGCAGCAAGGGACCGGTGTACGAGCAGTACTTC
CDR3 protein: CASSKGPVYEQYF
J gene: TRBJ2-7
V gene: TRBV5-6
D gene: NA
clone size: many

CDR3 DNA: TGTGCCAGCAGGAGGGACCCCACAGATACGCAGTATTTT
CDR3 protein: CASRRDPTDTQYF
J gene: TRBJ2-3
V gene: TRBV6-2/TRBV6-3
D gene: NA
clone size: few

CDR3 DNA: TGTGCCAGCAGCACCTGGGACAGGGAAATGGGTAATTCACCCCTCCACTTC
CDR3 protein: CASSTWDREMGNSPLHF
J gene: TRBJ2-4
V gene: TRBV7-2
D gene: TRBD1
clone size: few

CDR3 DNA: TGTGCCAGCAGCTTAGATGGGACAGGGTTAAGCGAGCAGTACTTC
CDR3 protein: CASSLDGTGLSEQYF
J gene: TRBJ2-7
V gene: TRBV7-9
D gene: TRBD1
clone size: few

CDR3 DNA: TGTGCCAGCAGTTTATTTGGGACTAGCGGGATAGATGAGCAGTTCTTC
CDR3 protein: CASSLFGTSGIDEQFF
J gene: TRBJ2-1
V gene: TRBV28
D gene: TRBD2
clone size: many

CDR3 DNA: TGTGCCAGCAGCTTAGCGATGGCAGGGACGAACTATGGCTACACCTTC
CDR3 protein: CASSLAMAGTNYGYTF
J gene: TRBJ1-2
V gene: TRBV7-2
D gene: NA
clone size: few

CDR3 DNA: TGTGCCAGCAGGGAACAGGGCACAGATACGCAGTATTTT
CDR3 protein: CASREQGTDTQYF
J gene: TRBJ2-3
V gene: TRBV6-1
D gene: NA
clone size: medium-sized

CDR3 DNA: TGTGCCAGCAGCTTAGCGGCGGGAACCCACGAGCAGTATTTT
CDR3 protein: CASSLAAGTHEQYF
J gene: TRBJ2-3
V gene: TRBV7-2
D gene: NA
clone size: few

CDR3 DNA: TGTGCCAGCAGCTTGAAAGGGAATTCCTACGAGCAGTACTTC
CDR3 protein: CASSLKGNSYEQYF
J gene: TRBJ2-7
V gene: TRBV5-6
D gene: NA
clone size: NA

CDR3 DNA: TGTGCCAGCAGCCCAGAAGAGGCGCGGGATATCTACAATGAGCAGTTCTTC
CDR3 protein: CASSPEEARDIYNEQFF
J gene: TRBJ2-1
V gene: TRBV7-6
D gene: NA
clone size: few

CDR3 DNA: TGTGCCAGCAGTACAGGGGTTCGGTATGGCTACACCTTC
CDR3 protein: CASSTGVRYGYTF
J gene: TRBJ1-2
V gene: TRBV28
D gene: TRBD1
clone size: many

CDR3 DNA: TGTGCCAGCAGCTTAGGGGGGGCGCGAACCACAGATACGCAGTATTTT
CDR3 protein: CASSLGGARTTDTQYF
J gene: TRBJ2-3
V gene: TRBV7-6
D gene: NA
clone size: NA

CDR3 DNA: TGCGCCAGCAGCCCAGCCGGGACAGCTAACGTTAGACTGTTTTTT
CDR3 protein: CASSPAGTANVRLFF
J gene: TRBJ1-4
V gene: TRBV4-1
D gene: TRBD1
clone size: many

CDR3 DNA: TGTGCCAGCAGCTTAGCAAGGGGGCGGCTCACAGATACGCAGTATTTT
CDR3 protein: CASSLARGRLTDTQYF
J gene: TRBJ2-3
V gene: TRBV7-6
D gene: TRBD1
clone size: NA

CDR3 DNA: TGTGCCAGCAGCTTGGGACAGGGTGGCTATGGCTACACCTTC
CDR3 protein: CASSLGQGGYGYTF
J gene: TRBJ1-2
V gene: TRBV7-6
D gene: TRBD1
clone size: medium-sized

CDR3 DNA: TGTGCCAGCAGCCGGACAACCGCAACTTCCAAAAACATTCAGTTCTTC
CDR3 protein: CASSRTTATSKNIQFF
J gene: TRBJ2-1
V gene: TRBV7-6
D gene: NA
clone size: NA

CDR3 DNA: TGTGCCACCAGTGATAACCGACAGGGGAAAGAGACCCAGTACTTC
CDR3 protein: CATSDNRQGKETQYF
J gene: TRBJ2-5
V gene: TRBV24-1
D gene: TRBD1
clone size: few

CDR3 DNA: TGTGCCAGCAGCTTAATGGACTACTCCTACGAGCAGTACTTC
CDR3 protein: CASSLMDYSYEQYF
J gene: TRBJ2-7
V gene: TRBV7-2
D gene: NA
clone size: NA